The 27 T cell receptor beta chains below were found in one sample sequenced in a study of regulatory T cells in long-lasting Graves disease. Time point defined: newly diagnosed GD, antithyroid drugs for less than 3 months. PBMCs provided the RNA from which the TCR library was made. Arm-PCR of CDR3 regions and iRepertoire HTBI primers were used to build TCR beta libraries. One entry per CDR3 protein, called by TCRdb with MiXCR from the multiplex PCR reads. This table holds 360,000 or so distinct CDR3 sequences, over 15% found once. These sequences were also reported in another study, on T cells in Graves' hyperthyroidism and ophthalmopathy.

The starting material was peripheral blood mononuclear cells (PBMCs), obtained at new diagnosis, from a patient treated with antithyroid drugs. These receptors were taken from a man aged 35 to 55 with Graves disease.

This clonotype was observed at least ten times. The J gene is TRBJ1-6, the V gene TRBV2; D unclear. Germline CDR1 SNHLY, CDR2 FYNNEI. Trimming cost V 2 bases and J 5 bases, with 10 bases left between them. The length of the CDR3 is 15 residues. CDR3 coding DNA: TGTGCCAGCAGTGAATGGTCAGCTGATAATTCACCCCTCCACTTT. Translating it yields CASSEWSADNSPLHF.

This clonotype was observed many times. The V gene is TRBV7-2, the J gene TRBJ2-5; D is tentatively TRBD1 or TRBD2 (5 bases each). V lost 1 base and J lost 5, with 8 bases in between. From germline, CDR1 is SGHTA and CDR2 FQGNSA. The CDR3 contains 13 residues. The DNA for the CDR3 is TGTGCCAGCAGCTTAGTTGGGACCGAGACCCAGTACTTC. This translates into CASSLVGTETQYF.

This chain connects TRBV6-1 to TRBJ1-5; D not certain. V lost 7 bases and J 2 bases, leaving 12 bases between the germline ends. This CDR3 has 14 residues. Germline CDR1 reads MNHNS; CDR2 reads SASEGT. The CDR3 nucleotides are TGTGCCAGCACCAATAGGGAGGGCAATCAGCCCCAGCATTTT. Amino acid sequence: CASTNREGNQPQHF.

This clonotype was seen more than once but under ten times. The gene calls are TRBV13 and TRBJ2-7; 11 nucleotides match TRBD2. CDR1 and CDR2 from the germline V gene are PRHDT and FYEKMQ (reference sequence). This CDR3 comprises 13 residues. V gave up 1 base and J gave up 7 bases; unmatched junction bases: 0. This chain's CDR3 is CASSLVAGGEQYF. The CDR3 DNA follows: TGTGCCAGCAGCTTAGTAGCGGGGGGGGAGCAGTACTTC. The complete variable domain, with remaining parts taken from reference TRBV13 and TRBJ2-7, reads AAGVIQSPRHLIKEKRETATLKCYPIPRHDTVYWYQQGPGQDPQFLISFYEKMQSDKGSIPDRFSAQQFSDYHSELNMSSLELGDSALYFCASSLVAGGEQYFGPGTRLTVT.

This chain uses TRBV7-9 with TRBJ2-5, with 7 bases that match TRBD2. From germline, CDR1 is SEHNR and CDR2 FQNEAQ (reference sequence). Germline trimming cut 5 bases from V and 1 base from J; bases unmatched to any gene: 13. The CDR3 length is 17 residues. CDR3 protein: CASSPPRGRLGQETQYF. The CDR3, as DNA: TGTGCCAGCAGCCCCCCGCGGGGGAGGTTGGGCCAAGAGACCCAGTACTTC.

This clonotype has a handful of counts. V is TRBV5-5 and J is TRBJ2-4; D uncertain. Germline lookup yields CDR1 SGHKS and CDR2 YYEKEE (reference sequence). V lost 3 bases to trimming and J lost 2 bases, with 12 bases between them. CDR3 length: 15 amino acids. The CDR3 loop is CASSWVYDTKNIQYF. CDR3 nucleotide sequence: TGTGCCAGCAGCTGGGTTTACGACACCAAAAACATTCAGTACTTC.

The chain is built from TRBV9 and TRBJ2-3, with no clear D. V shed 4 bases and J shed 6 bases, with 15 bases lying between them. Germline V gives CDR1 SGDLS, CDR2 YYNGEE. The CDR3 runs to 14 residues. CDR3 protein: CASSPPARHDTQYF. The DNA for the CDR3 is TGTGCCAGCAGCCCCCCGGCGCGCCACGATACGCAGTATTTT. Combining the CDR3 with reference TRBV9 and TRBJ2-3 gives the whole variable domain DSGVTQTPKHLITATGQRVTLRCSPRSGDLSVYWYQQSLDQGLQFLIQYYNGEERAKGNILERFSAQQFPDLHSELNLSSLELGDSALYFCASSPPARHDTQYFGPGTRLTVL.

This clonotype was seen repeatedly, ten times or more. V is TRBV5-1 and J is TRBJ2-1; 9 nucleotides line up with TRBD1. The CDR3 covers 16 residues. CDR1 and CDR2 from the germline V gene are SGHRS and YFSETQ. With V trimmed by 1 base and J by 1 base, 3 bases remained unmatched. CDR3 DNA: TGCGCCAGCAGCTTGTCCGGGACAGGGTCCTACAATGAGCAGTTCTTC. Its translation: CASSLSGTGSYNEQFF.

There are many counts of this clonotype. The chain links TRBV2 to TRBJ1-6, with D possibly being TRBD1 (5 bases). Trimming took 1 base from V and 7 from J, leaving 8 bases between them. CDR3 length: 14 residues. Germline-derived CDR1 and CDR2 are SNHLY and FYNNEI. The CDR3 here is CASSEEGYNSPLHF. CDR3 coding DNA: TGTGCCAGCAGTGAAGAGGGGTACAATTCACCCCTCCACTTT.

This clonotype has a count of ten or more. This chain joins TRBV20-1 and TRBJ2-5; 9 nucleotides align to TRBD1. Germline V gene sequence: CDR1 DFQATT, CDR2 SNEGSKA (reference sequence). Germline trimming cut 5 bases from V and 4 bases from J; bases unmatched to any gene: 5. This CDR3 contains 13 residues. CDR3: CSAHGQGTETQYF. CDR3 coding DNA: TGCAGTGCTCATGGACAGGGGACAGAGACCCAGTACTTC.

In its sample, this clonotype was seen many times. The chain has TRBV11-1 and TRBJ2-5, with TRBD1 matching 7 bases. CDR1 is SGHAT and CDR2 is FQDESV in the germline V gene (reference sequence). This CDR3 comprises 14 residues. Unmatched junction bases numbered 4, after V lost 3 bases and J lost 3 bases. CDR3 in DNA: TGTGCCAGCAGCTTTGGGCAGGGGGAAGAGACCCAGTACTTC. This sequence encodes CASSFGQGEETQYF. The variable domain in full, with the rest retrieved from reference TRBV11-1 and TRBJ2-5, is EAEVAQSPRYKITEKSQAVAFWCDPISGHATLYWYRQILGQGPELLVQFQDESVVDDSQLPKDRFSAERLKGVDSTLKIQPAELGDSAMYLCASSFGQGEETQYFGPGTRLLVL.

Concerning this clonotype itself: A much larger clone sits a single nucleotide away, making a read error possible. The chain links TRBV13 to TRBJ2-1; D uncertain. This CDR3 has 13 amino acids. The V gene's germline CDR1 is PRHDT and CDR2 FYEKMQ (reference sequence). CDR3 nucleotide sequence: TGTGCCAGCAGCTTAGGGGAGCTCAATGAGAAGTTCTTC. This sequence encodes CASSLGELNEKFF. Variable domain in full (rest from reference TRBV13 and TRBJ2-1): AAGVIQSPRHLIKEKRETATLKCYPIPRHDTVYWYQQGPGQDPQFLISFYEKMQSDKGSIPDRFSAQQFSDYHSELNMSSLELGDSALYFCASSLGELNEKFFGPGTRLTVL.

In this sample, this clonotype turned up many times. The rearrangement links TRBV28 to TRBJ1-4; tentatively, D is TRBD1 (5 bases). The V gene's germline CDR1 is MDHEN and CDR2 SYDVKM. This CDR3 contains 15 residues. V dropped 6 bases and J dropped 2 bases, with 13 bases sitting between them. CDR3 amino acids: CASSGGTGTNEKLFF. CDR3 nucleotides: TGTGCCAGCAGCGGGGGAACAGGCACTAATGAAAAACTGTTTTTT.

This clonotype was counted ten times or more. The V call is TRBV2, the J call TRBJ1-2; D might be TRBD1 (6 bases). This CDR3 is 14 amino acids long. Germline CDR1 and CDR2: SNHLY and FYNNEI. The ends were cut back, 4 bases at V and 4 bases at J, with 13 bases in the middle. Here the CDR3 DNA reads TGTGCCAGCAGTGCCGGACAGTCGTTCTATGGCTACACCTTC. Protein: CASSAGQSFYGYTF.

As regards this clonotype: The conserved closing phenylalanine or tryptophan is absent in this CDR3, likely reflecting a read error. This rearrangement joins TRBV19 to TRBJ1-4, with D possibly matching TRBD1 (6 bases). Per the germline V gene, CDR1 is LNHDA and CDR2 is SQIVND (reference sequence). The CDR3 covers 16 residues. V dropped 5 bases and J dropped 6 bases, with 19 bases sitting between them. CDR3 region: CASSRNRRGEYEKLFL. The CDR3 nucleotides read TGTGCCAGTAGTCGGAATCGCAGGGGAGAATATGAAAAACTGTTTTTA.

The CDR3 DNA sequence: TGCAGCGTCCCGCAAAACACCGGGGAGCTGTTTTTT. Its protein is CSVPQNTGELFF. This chain connects TRBV29-1 to TRBJ2-2, with D unclear. V was trimmed by 6 bases and J by 2 bases, leaving 7 bases between them. CDR1 and CDR2 from the germline V gene are SQVTM and ANQGSEA. The CDR3 sequence is 12 residues long.

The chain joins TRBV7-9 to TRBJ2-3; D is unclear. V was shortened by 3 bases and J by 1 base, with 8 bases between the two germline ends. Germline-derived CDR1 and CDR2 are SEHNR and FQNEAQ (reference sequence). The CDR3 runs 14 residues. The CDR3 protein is CASSFHGRTDTQYF. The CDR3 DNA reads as TGTGCCAGCAGCTTCCATGGTCGCACAGATACGCAGTATTTT.

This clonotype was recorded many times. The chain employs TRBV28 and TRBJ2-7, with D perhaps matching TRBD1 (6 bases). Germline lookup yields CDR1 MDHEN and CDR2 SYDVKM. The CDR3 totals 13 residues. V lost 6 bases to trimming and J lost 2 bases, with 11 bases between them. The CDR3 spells CASRTGTPYEQYF. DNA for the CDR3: TGTGCCAGCAGGACCGGGACACCCTACGAGCAGTACTTC.

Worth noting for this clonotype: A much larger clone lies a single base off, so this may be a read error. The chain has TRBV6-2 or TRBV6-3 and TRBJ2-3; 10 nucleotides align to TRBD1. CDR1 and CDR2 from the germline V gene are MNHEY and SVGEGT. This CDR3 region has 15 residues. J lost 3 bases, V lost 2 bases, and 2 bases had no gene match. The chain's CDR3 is CASSYQDRGTDTQYF. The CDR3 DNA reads TGTGCCAGCAGTTACCAGGACAGGGGGACAGATACGCAGTATTTT.

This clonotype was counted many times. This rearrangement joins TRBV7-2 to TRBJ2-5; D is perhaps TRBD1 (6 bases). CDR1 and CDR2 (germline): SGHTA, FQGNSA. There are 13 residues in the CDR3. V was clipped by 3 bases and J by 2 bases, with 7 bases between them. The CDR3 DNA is TGTGCCAGCAGCTTCGACAGGCAAGAGACCCAGTACTTC. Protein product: CASSFDRQETQYF.

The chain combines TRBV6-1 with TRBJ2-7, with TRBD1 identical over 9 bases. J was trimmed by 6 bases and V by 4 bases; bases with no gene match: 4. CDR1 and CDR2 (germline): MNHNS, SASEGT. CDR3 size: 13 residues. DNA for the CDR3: TGTGCCAGCAGTGCCGGGACAGGGCGCGAGCAGTACTTC. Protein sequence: CASSAGTGREQYF.

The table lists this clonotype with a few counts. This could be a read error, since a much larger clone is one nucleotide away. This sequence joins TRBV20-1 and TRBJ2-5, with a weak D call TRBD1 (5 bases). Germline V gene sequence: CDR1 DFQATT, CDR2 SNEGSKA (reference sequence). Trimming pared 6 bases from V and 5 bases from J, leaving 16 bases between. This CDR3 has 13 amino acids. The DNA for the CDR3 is TGCAGTGCCCTGGCGACAGAGTCGGAGACCCAGTACTTC. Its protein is CSALATESETQYF.

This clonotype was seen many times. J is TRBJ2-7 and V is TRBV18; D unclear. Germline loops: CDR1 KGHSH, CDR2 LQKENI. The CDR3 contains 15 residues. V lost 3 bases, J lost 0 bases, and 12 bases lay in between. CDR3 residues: CASSPEARSSYEQYF. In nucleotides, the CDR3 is TGTGCCAGCTCACCCGAAGCTCGGAGCTCCTACGAGCAGTACTTC.

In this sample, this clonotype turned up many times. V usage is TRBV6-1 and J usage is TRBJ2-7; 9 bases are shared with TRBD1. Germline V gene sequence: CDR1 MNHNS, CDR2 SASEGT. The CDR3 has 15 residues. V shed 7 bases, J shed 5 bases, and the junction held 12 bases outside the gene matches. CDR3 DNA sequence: TGTGCCAGCACCGTGGGACAGGGAAGTAGTGACGAGCAGTACTTC. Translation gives CASTVGQGSSDEQYF.

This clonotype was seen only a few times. The CDR3 nucleotides read TGCGCCAGCAGCAAAAGGGCCCTGAACACTGAAGCTTTCTTT. This sequence encodes CASSKRALNTEAFF. This chain uses TRBV4-1 with TRBJ1-1; D gene unclear. V lost 5 bases and J 0 bases, leaving 10 bases between the germline ends. The CDR3 has 14 amino acids. The germline V gene encodes CDR1 MGHRA and CDR2 YSYEKL.

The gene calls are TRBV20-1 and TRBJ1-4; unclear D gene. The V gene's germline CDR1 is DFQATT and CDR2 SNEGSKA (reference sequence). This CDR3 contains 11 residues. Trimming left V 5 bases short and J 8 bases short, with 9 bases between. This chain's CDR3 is CSALKLEKLFF. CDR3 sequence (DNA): TGCAGTGCTCTCAAGTTAGAAAAACTGTTTTTT.

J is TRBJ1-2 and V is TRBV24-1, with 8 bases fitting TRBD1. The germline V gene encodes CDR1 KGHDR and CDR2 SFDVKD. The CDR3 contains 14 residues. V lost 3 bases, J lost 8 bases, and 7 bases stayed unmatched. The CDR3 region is CATSDHQGAGGYTF. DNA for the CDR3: TGTGCCACCAGTGATCATCAGGGGGCTGGAGGCTACACCTTC.